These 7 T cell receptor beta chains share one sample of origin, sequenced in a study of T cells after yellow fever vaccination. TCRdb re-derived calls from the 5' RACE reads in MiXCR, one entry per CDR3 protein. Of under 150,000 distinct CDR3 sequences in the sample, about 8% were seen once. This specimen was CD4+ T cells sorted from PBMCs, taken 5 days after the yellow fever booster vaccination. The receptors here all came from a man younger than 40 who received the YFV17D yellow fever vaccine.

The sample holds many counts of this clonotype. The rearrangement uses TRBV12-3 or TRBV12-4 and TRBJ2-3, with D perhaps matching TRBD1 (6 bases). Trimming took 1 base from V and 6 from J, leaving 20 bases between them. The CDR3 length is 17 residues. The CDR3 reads CASSLGISRGKLDTQYF. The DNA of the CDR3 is TGTGCCAGCAGTTTAGGCATAAGCAGGGGTAAATTGGATACGCAGTATTTT.

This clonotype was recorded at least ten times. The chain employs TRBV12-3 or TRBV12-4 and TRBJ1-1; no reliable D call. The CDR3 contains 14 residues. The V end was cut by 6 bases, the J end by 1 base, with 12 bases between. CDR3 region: CASRAGGWNTEAFF. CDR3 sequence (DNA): TGTGCCAGCAGGGCGGGAGGATGGAACACTGAAGCTTTCTTT.

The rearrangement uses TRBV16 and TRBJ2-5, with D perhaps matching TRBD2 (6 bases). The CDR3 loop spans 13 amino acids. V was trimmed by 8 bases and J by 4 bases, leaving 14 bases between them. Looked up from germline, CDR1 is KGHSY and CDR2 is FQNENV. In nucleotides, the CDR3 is TGTGCCAGCCGGAGGGGTATGGCAGAGACCCAGTACTTC. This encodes CASRRGMAETQYF.

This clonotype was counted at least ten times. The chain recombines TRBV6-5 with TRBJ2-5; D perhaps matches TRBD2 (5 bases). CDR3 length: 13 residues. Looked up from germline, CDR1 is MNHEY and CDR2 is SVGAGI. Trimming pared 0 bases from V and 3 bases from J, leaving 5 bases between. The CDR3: CASSYSGKETQYF. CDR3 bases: TGTGCCAGCAGTTACTCCGGGAAAGAGACCCAGTACTTC.

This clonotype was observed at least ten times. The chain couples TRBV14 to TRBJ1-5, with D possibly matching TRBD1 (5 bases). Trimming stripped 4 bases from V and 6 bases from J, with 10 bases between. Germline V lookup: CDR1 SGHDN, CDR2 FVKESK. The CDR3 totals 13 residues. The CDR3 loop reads CASSRLGGQPQHF. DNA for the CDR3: TGTGCCAGCAGCCGACTCGGGGGTCAGCCCCAGCATTTT.

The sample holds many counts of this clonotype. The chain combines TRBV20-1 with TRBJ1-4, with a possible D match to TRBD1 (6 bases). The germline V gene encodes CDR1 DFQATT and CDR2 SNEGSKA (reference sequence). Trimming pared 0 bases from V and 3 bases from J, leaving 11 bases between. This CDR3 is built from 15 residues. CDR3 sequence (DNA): TGCAGTGCTAGAGAGATGGGGGCTGCTAATGAAAAACTGTTTTTT. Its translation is CSAREMGAANEKLFF.

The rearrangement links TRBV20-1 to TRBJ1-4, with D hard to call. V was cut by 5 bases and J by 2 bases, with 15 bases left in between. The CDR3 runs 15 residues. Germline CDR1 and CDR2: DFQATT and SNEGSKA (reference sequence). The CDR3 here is CSASVSGRTNEKLFF. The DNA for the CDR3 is TGCAGTGCTTCTGTCTCTGGGAGGACTAATGAAAAACTGTTTTTT.